These T cell receptor beta chains were read from a single sample in a study of read filtering for tumor transcriptome and immune sequencing. TCRdb processed the reads anew with MiXCR; each CDR3 protein has one entry. Of tens of thousands of distinct CDR3 sequences listed, over 11% are singletons. The sample taken for sequencing was a population of CD138-negative cells sorted from bone marrow. The receptors shown here come from a donor over 35 with multiple myeloma. Each CDR3 is given with its conserved first and last residue. Fields, in order: J gene, clone size, V gene, D gene, CDR3 protein, CDR3 DNA. A D gene is named only where the DNA matches it firmly. Clone size is given as how often the clone was seen (once, few, many) or a class if it is expanded.

J: TRBJ1-4; size: many; V: TRBV13; D: NA; CDR3: CASSYGASGPTNEKLFF; DNA: TGTGCCAGCAGCTACGGGGCGTCGGGCCCAACTAATGAAAAACTGTTTTTT
J: TRBJ2-7; size: many; V: TRBV20-1; D: NA; CDR3: CSVHIMANSYEQYF; DNA: TGCAGTGTTCACATAATGGCCAACTCCTACGAGCAGTACTTC
J: TRBJ2-1; size: many; V: TRBV19; D: TRBD2; CDR3: CASSTGTSVNEQFF; DNA: TGTGCCAGTAGTACCGGGACTAGCGTCAATGAGCAGTTCTTC
J: TRBJ1-4; size: many; V: TRBV29-1; D: NA; CDR3: CSVPGGSGEKLFF; DNA: TGCAGCGTCCCCGGGGGATCGGGTGAAAAACTGTTTTTT
J: TRBJ2-7; size: many; V: TRBV19; D: NA; CDR3: CASSPGTYEQYF; DNA: TGTGCCAGTTCGCCGGGAACCTACGAGCAGTACTTC
J: TRBJ2-1; size: many; V: TRBV20-1; D: NA; CDR3: CSAREASRGGNEQLF; DNA: TGCAGTGCTAGAGAAGCATCAAGAGGGGGGAATGAGCAGCTCTTC
J: TRBJ2-1; size: many; V: TRBV7-2; D: NA; CDR3: CASSLDGNWVNEQFF; DNA: TGTGCCAGCAGCTTAGACGGGAATTGGGTCAATGAGCAGTTCTTC
J: TRBJ2-7; size: few; V: TRBV12-3/TRBV12-4; D: TRBD1; CDR3: CASSPLDRGSSYEQYF; DNA: TGTGCCAGCAGTCCTCTCGACAGGGGGAGTTCCTACGAGCAGTACTTC
J: TRBJ2-1; size: many; V: TRBV3-1; D: TRBD2; CDR3: CASSPLAGVINEQFF; DNA: TGTGCCAGCAGCCCCCTAGCGGGAGTGATCAATGAGCAGTTCTTC
J: TRBJ1-4; size: many; V: TRBV24-1; D: NA; CDR3: CATSDPRQEATNEKLSF; DNA: TGTGCCACCAGTGATCCCAGACAGGAGGCAACTAATGAAAAACTGTCTTTT